Listed below are T cell receptor beta chains from one sample, sequenced in a study of cytomegalovirus exposure and HLA in healthy donors. Only in-frame clones appear in the TCRdb table, and some are missing; sequencing was by immunoSEQ multiplex PCR. Its clone listing holds 100,000 to 150,000 clones. The sequenced material came from PBMCs. The receptors stem from a woman in her thirties or forties in good health and CMV-seronegative. Each CDR3 is given with its conserved first and last residue. The D gene is left open where the match is weak.

D gene	CDR3 length	V gene	J gene	CDR3 protein	CDR3 DNA
TRBD1	15	TRBV27	TRBJ2-7	CASIITWTGGYEQYF	TGTGCCAGCATCATAACTTGGACAGGGGGCTACGAGCAGTACTTC
TRBD2	15	TRBV7-3	TRBJ2-2	CASSFTSGLTGELFF	TGTGCCAGCAGCTTCACTAGCGGACTAACCGGGGAGCTGTTTTTT
NA	15	TRBV6-1	TRBJ1-5	CASSEKYGGLKPQHF	TGTGCCAGCAGTGAAAAGTACGGAGGGCTCAAGCCCCAGCATTTT
NA	14	TRBV15	TRBJ1-4	CATKIQGGNEKLFF	TGTGCCACCAAGATACAGGGTGGTAATGAAAAACTGTTTTTT
NA	12	TRBV29-1	TRBJ1-2	CSVEYGMLGYTF	TGCAGCGTTGAATACGGGATGCTTGGCTACACCTTC
NA	10	TRBV7-9	TRBJ2-5	CASSRETQYF	TGTGCCAGCAGCCGAGAGACCCAGTACTTC
NA	13	TRBV2	TRBJ1-2	CASRADGNYGYTF	TGTGCCAGCAGAGCGGACGGGAACTATGGCTACACCTTC
NA	13	TRBV6-5	TRBJ2-5	CASRPGAHETQYF	TGTGCCAGCAGACCAGGGGCCCATGAGACCCAGTACTTC
NA	16	TRBV6-1	TRBJ1-5	CASSEELGRSNQPQHF	TGTGCCAGCAGTGAAGAGTTGGGCCGTAGCAATCAGCCCCAGCATTTT
TRBD2	14	TRBV7-3	TRBJ2-1	CASSSGLIYNEQFF	TGTGCCAGCAGCTCGGGACTAATATACAATGAGCAGTTCTTC
NA	12	TRBV5-3	TRBJ1-2	CARSWGHHGYTF	TGTGCCAGAAGCTGGGGACACCATGGCTACACCTTC
NA	14	TRBV7-8	TRBJ1-5	CASSLPGGNQPQHF	TGTGCCAGCAGCCTCCCCGGGGGGAATCAGCCCCAGCATTTT
NA	15	TRBV5-6	TRBJ2-1	CASTRVTLVINEQFF	TGTGCCAGCACCCGGGTGACTCTGGTCATCAATGAGCAGTTCTTC
NA	13	TRBV19	TRBJ1-2	CASSISGARGYTF	TGTGCCAGTAGTATCTCCGGTGCGAGAGGCTACACCTTC
TRBD1	14	TRBV29-1	TRBJ2-3	CSVGKDRSTDTQYF	TGCAGCGTTGGGAAGGACAGGAGCACAGATACGCAGTATTTT
TRBD1	15	TRBV18	TRBJ1-4	CASSPRDSRNEKLFF	TGTGCCAGCTCACCACGGGACAGCCGTAATGAAAAACTGTTTTTT
NA	14	TRBV11-2	TRBJ1-4	CASSFMGQDEKLFF	TGTGCCAGCAGCTTTATGGGACAAGATGAAAAACTGTTTTTT
NA	13	TRBV10-3	TRBJ1-1	CAISESGRTEAFF	TGTGCCATCAGTGAGTCTGGGAGGACGGAAGCTTTCTTT
NA	11	TRBV2	TRBJ2-5	CASSDRETQYF	TGTGCCAGCAGTGATCGGGAGACCCAGTACTTC
NA	10	TRBV9	TRBJ2-1	CASPRSEQFF	TGTGCCAGCCCTCGGAGCGAGCAGTTCTTC
TRBD1	14	TRBV2	TRBJ1-4	CASSDDRGHEKLFF	TGTGCCAGCAGTGACGACAGGGGGCATGAAAAACTGTTTTTT
NA	14	TRBV11-2	TRBJ1-1	CASTPKYGGTEAFF	TGTGCCAGCACCCCTAAATACGGGGGCACTGAAGCTTTCTTT
TRBD1	15	TRBV7-2	TRBJ2-7	CASSPTGGVSYEQYF	TGTGCCAGCAGCCCGACAGGGGGCGTCTCCTACGAGCAGTACTTC
NA	13	TRBV19	TRBJ2-5	CASSRSGQETQYF	TGTGCCAGTAGTAGGTCAGGACAAGAGACCCAGTACTTC
NA	14	TRBV6-5	TRBJ1-1	CASLKAGLNTEAFF	TGTGCCTCCCTTAAAGCAGGGCTCAACACTGAAGCTTTCTTT
TRBD1	13	TRBV6-1	TRBJ1-2	CASSEATGDGYTF	TGTGCCAGCAGTGAAGCTACAGGGGATGGCTACACCTTC
NA	13	TRBV18	TRBJ1-5	CASSNEGSQPQHF	TGTGCCAGCTCAAACGAAGGGAGTCAGCCCCAGCATTTT
NA	10	TRBV19	TRBJ2-1	CATYHNEQFF	TGTGCCACTTATCACAATGAGCAGTTCTTC
NA	13	TRBV5-6	TRBJ2-5	CASSPRGWETQYF	TGTGCCAGCAGCCCCCGGGGGTGGGAGACCCAGTACTTC
TRBD1	14	TRBV11-2	TRBJ1-2	CASSPGTGNYGYTF	TGTGCCAGCAGCCCCGGGACAGGGAACTATGGCTACACCTTC
NA	15	TRBV27	TRBJ1-6	CAASQRGGSGSPLHF	TGTGCCGCCTCCCAGCGGGGGGGGTCCGGGTCACCCCTCCACTTT
NA	17	TRBV9	TRBJ1-5	CASSVGGQPWSNQPQHF	TGTGCCAGCAGCGTAGGAGGCCAGCCGTGGAGCAATCAGCCCCAGCATTTT
TRBD2	15	TRBV7-2	TRBJ2-1	CASSRTSGGAYEQFF	TGTGCCAGCAGCCGTACTAGCGGGGGGGCATATGAGCAGTTCTTC
TRBD1	13	TRBV28	TRBJ1-2	CASSPLEDRKRTF	TGTGCCAGCAGCCCCCTCGAGGACAGGAAACGCACCTTC
NA	14	TRBV11-2	TRBJ1-1	CASSIHTTQGEAFF	TGTGCCAGCAGCATTCATACGACCCAGGGGGAAGCTTTCTTT
TRBD1	14	TRBV2	TRBJ1-1	CASVTQGGDTEAFF	TGTGCCAGCGTTACACAGGGGGGAGACACTGAAGCTTTCTTT
NA	14	TRBV12-5	TRBJ1-3	CASGLGVSGNTIYF	TGTGCTAGTGGTCTCGGAGTTTCTGGAAACACCATATATTTT
NA	13	TRBV5-1	TRBJ1-3	CASSSTQGNTIYF	TGCGCCAGCAGCTCAACACAGGGAAACACCATATATTTT
TRBD2	15	TRBV7-2	TRBJ2-5	CASSFSGTRGETQYF	TGTGCCAGCAGCTTCTCCGGGACTAGAGGGGAGACCCAGTACTTC